The source of this T cell receptor beta chain is a study of T cells after posttransplantation cyclophosphamide. The study, taken as a whole, reports: Donor-recipient repertoire similarity was low at 1-2 months, rising over year one. Recipient CMV seropositivity and CMV reactivation strongly tracked TRB clonality.

Details on this clone: Its target is unknown.

Cyclophosphamide on days +3 and +4 followed busulfan-fludarabine conditioning and a marrow graft. Profiling relied on immunoSEQ multiplex PCR, and the TCRdb table lists in-frame clones only, not all of them. The sample has 6,000 to 7,000 clones; about 92% are singletons. Germline CDR1 is SGHNT and CDR2 is YENEEA. The J segment lost 7 bases and the V segment lost 3 bases, leaving 7 bases of the junction unmatched. The CDR3 is made up of 14 amino acids. The chain couples TRBV11-3 to TRBJ2-3; TRBD2 matches 7 bases. The sequence derives from a female patient aged 50-65 years who received an allogeneic stem cell transplant from a related donor, was CMV-positive, and had no GVHD. Some T cells may be provided by the graft donor. The sample in question was PBMCs, obtained roughly 190 weeks after allogeneic stem cell transplant with posttransplant cyclophosphamide. CDR3 residues: CASSFTTSQNTQYF. The CDR3 coding sequence is TGTGCCAGCAGCTTCACGACTAGCCAAAATACGCAGTATTTT.